This TCR beta chain was sequenced for a study of control samples from healthy donors and cancer patients (dated by TCRdb to about 2020). The cysteine opens and the phenylalanine closes a CDR3 of 13 amino acids. Only the CDR3 region is kept as DNA, spanning 39 bases read in frame from base 1. Between the V and J ends, shortened by 4 bases and 7 bases respectively, the junction contains 11 bases. CDR1 SGHRS and CDR2 YFSETQ are derived from the germline V gene. Remarks on this clone: Its antigen is currently not known. One base away there is no much larger clone; base qualities are not given.

Library preparation used the immunoSEQ multiplex PCR assay. This is the immuneACCESS table as TCRdb keeps it, with only in-frame sequences that have V and J called. A part of the clones is gone; compared with another copy, unresolved V genes explain less than half, and the rest is unexplained. A total of 140,000 to 150,000 clones appear in this sample, roughly 93% of them only once. Together, the top ten hold 4.5% to 6% of the sample. The clonotype originates from a man between 18 and 35 years old in good health. The material sequenced was blood. The chain links TRBV5-1 with TRBJ1-4; the D region possibly corresponds to TRBD1 (5 bases align). The DNA is TGCGCCAGCAGCCCCGTGGGGCTTGAAAAACTGTTTTTT. This codes for CASSPVGLEKLFF.